This is a list of T cell receptor beta chains from one sample in a study of shared clonotypes between healthy human individuals. Measured with immunoSEQ multiplex PCR; TCRdb has only the in-frame clones, and not every one. In the table there are roughly 700,000 clones, approximately 74% of which are singletons. Sequences were obtained from memory CD4+ T cells sorted from blood. These receptors were taken from a woman in her thirties in good health. CDR3s include the opening cysteine and the closing phenylalanine or tryptophan. D genes are given only for firm matches. Clone size is shown for a subset of rows, as once, few, many or a class of expanded clone.

size: .
D: TRBD1
V: TRBV19
J: TRBJ1-5
CDR3: CASSTYDRGKAQPQHF
DNA: TGTGCCAGTAGTACCTACGACAGGGGAAAAGCTCAGCCCCAGCATTTT

size: few
D: .
V: TRBV10-2
J: TRBJ1-5
CDR3: CASSPSDSNQPQHF
DNA: TGCGCCAGCAGTCCCTCTGATAGCAATCAGCCCCAGCATTTT

size: few
D: TRBD1
V: TRBV28
J: TRBJ1-2
CDR3: CASSLFTGDYGYTF
DNA: TGTGCCAGCAGTTTGTTTACAGGGGACTATGGCTACACCTTC

size: .
D: .
V: TRBV7-8
J: TRBJ1-6
CDR3: CASSLGGRNPLHF
DNA: TGTGCCAGCAGCTTAGGGGGGCGAAACCCCCTCCACTTT

size: few
D: .
V: TRBV5-8
J: TRBJ1-5
CDR3: CASSPGGWQGPQHF
DNA: TGTGCCAGCAGCCCCGGTGGCTGGCAGGGGCCCCAGCATTTT

size: few
D: TRBD1
V: TRBV10-1
J: TRBJ2-5
CDR3: CASSRGTGGRETQYF
DNA: TGCGCCAGCAGTCGAGGGACAGGGGGCCGGGAGACCCAGTACTTC

size: .
D: TRBD1
V: TRBV7-8
J: TRBJ1-1
CDR3: CASSRTGGKNTEAFF
DNA: TGTGCCAGCAGTAGGACAGGGGGGAAGAACACTGAAGCTTTCTTT

size: .
D: .
V: TRBV6-4
J: TRBJ1-2
CDR3: CASSEGLYGYTF
DNA: TGTGCCAGCAGTGAGGGCCTCTATGGCTACACCTTC

size: .
D: .
V: TRBV19
J: TRBJ1-2
CDR3: CASSKRTLEGGYTF
DNA: TGTGCCAGTAGTAAGAGGACCCTGGAGGGTGGCTACACCTTC

size: .
D: .
V: TRBV5-1
J: TRBJ1-2
CDR3: CASSLVVGRHGYTF
DNA: TGCGCCAGCAGCTTGGTGGTAGGGAGGCATGGCTACACCTTC

size: .
D: TRBD1
V: TRBV6-6
J: TRBJ1-4
CDR3: CASSYSGTGGEKLFF
DNA: TGTGCCAGCAGTTACTCCGGGACAGGAGGCGAAAAACTGTTTTTT

size: once
D: TRBD1
V: TRBV10-1
J: TRBJ1-2
CDR3: CASSEGAGGNYGYTF
DNA: TGCGCCAGCAGTGAGGGGGCAGGGGGCAACTATGGCTACACCTTC

size: once
D: .
V: TRBV6-1
J: TRBJ1-1
CDR3: CASIVGQLEAFF
DNA: TGTGCCAGCATAGTCGGACAGCTTGAAGCTTTCTTT

size: .
D: .
V: TRBV25-1
J: TRBJ2-4
CDR3: CASSEGGRGNLKNIQYF
DNA: TGTGCCAGCAGTGAAGGGGGGCGCGGGAACCTCAAAAACATTCAGTACTTC

size: .
D: .
V: TRBV6-1
J: TRBJ2-7
CDR3: CASRVLYEQYF
DNA: TGTGCCAGCAGGGTACTCTACGAGCAGTACTTC

size: once
D: .
V: TRBV10-1
J: TRBJ1-5
CDR3: CASSETGSNQPQHF
DNA: TGCGCCAGCAGTGAGACTGGGTCCAATCAGCCCCAGCATTTT

size: .
D: .
V: TRBV7-8
J: TRBJ1-2
CDR3: CASSLGTGSGDYTF
DNA: TGTGCCAGCAGTCTTGGAACAGGGTCGGGCGACTACACCTTC

size: .
D: .
V: TRBV7-9
J: TRBJ2-1
CDR3: CASSLFRRPVEQFF
DNA: TGTGCCAGCAGCTTATTTAGGCGGCCCGTAGAGCAGTTCTTC

size: few
D: .
V: TRBV27
J: TRBJ1-2
CDR3: CASRRKSGGGYGYTF
DNA: TGTGCCAGCAGGAGAAAATCGGGGGGGGGCTATGGCTACACCTTC

size: .
D: .
V: TRBV2
J: TRBJ1-2
CDR3: CASSEFYGYTF
DNA: TGTGCCAGCAGTGAATTCTATGGCTACACCTTC

size: .
D: TRBD2
V: TRBV5-4
J: TRBJ2-2
CDR3: CASSSPREGNGELFF
DNA: TGTGCCAGCAGCTCCCCGCGGGAGGGTAACGGGGAGCTGTTTTTT

size: once
D: TRBD1
V: TRBV5-1
J: TRBJ1-1
CDR3: CASSSPEQGITEAFF
DNA: TGCGCCAGCAGCTCGCCGGAACAGGGGATCACTGAAGCTTTCTTT

size: .
D: .
V: TRBV28
J: TRBJ2-1
CDR3: CASQMGRNHYNEQFF
DNA: TGTGCCAGCCAAATGGGGAGGAATCACTACAATGAGCAGTTCTTC

size: many
D: TRBD1
V: TRBV5-1
J: TRBJ1-1
CDR3: CASSLEWTGVGTEAFF
DNA: TGCGCCAGCAGCTTGGAATGGACAGGGGTAGGCACTGAAGCTTTCTTT

size: .
D: .
V: TRBV6-1
J: TRBJ2-2
CDR3: CASSGNTGELFF
DNA: TGTGCCAGCAGTGGGAACACCGGGGAGCTGTTTTTT

size: .
D: .
V: TRBV19
J: TRBJ2-6
CDR3: CASKTLISGANVLTF
DNA: TGTGCCAGTAAAACCCTGATCTCTGGGGCCAACGTCCTGACTTTC

size: .
D: TRBD2
V: TRBV28
J: TRBJ2-7
CDR3: CASTPLGGRDSYEQYF
DNA: TGTGCCAGCACTCCCCTCGGCGGGAGGGATTCCTACGAGCAGTACTTC

size: .
D: .
V: TRBV30
J: TRBJ1-6
CDR3: CAWSGAGYPPLHF
DNA: TGTGCCTGGAGTGGGGCAGGGTATCCACCCCTCCACTTT

size: .
D: .
V: TRBV27
J: TRBJ1-6
CDR3: CASSSNDSPLHF
DNA: TGTGCCAGCAGCTCAAACGATTCACCCCTCCACTTT

size: .
D: TRBD1
V: TRBV5-1
J: TRBJ2-7
CDR3: CASSSEGQGSYEQYF
DNA: TGCGCCAGCAGCTCGGAAGGACAGGGGAGTTACGAGCAGTACTTC

size: .
D: .
V: TRBV29-1
J: TRBJ1-4
CDR3: CSVGEGEKLFF
DNA: TGCAGCGTCGGCGAGGGCGAAAAACTGTTTTTT

size: .
D: .
V: TRBV7-9
J: TRBJ2-5
CDR3: CASSLQAGPLETQYF
DNA: TGTGCCAGCAGCTTACAAGCGGGTCCCCTGGAGACCCAGTACTTC

size: .
D: .
V: TRBV5-1
J: TRBJ2-5
CDR3: CASSLYGGVKETQYF
DNA: TGCGCCAGCAGCTTGTATGGGGGTGTGAAAGAGACCCAGTACTTC

size: .
D: TRBD1
V: TRBV29-1
J: TRBJ2-1
CDR3: CSVDMGTGGAPFAYEQFF
DNA: TGCAGCGTTGATATGGGGACAGGGGGCGCCCCCTTCGCTTATGAGCAGTTCTTC

size: .
D: TRBD1
V: TRBV27
J: TRBJ1-1
CDR3: CASSSSSTGGRTEAFF
DNA: TGTGCCAGCAGTTCGTCATCCACAGGGGGGAGGACTGAAGCTTTCTTT

size: few
D: .
V: TRBV6-4
J: TRBJ1-1
CDR3: CASSSREGTEAFF
DNA: TGTGCCAGCAGCTCCCGGGAAGGGACTGAAGCTTTCTTT

size: .
D: .
V: TRBV29-1
J: TRBJ2-7
CDR3: CSVEENTYEQYF
DNA: TGCAGCGTTGAAGAGAACACCTACGAGCAGTACTTC

size: .
D: .
V: TRBV29-1
J: TRBJ2-1
CDR3: CSVAAQLGSYNEQFF
DNA: TGCAGCGTTGCTGCCCAATTAGGGTCCTACAATGAGCAGTTCTTC

size: .
D: .
V: TRBV18
J: TRBJ2-4
CDR3: CASSPTRGGTKNIQYF
DNA: TGTGCCAGCTCACCCACACGAGGGGGGACCAAAAACATTCAGTACTTC

size: .
D: .
V: TRBV11-2
J: TRBJ2-7
CDR3: CASSPRLGIYEQYF
DNA: TGTGCCAGCAGCCCCCGACTAGGGATCTACGAGCAGTACTTC

size: many
D: .
V: TRBV7-6
J: TRBJ1-5
CDR3: CASSLTPRDQPQHF
DNA: TGTGCCAGCAGCTTAACCCCAAGGGATCAGCCCCAGCATTTT

size: .
D: .
V: TRBV29-1
J: TRBJ2-7
CDR3: CSVSTGTAPYEQYF
DNA: TGCAGCGTTTCCACCGGGACGGCTCCCTACGAGCAGTACTTC

size: few
D: .
V: TRBV18
J: TRBJ2-5
CDR3: CASSPASQETQYF
DNA: TGTGCCAGCTCACCAGCCAGCCAAGAGACCCAGTACTTC

size: .
D: TRBD1
V: TRBV18
J: TRBJ1-2
CDR3: CASSPGQGVHYGYTF
DNA: TGTGCCAGCTCACCCGGACAGGGAGTTCATTATGGCTACACCTTC

size: .
D: .
V: TRBV30
J: TRBJ1-5
CDR3: CAWTGVDSNQPQHF
DNA: TGTGCCTGGACGGGAGTGGATAGCAATCAGCCCCAGCATTTT

size: .
D: .
V: TRBV7-9
J: TRBJ2-2
CDR3: CASTLMDGTGELFF
DNA: TGTGCCAGCACCTTAATGGATGGGACCGGGGAGCTGTTTTTT

size: .
D: .
V: TRBV29-1
J: TRBJ1-1
CDR3: CSVEQVVANTEAFF
DNA: TGCAGCGTAGAGCAAGTGGTGGCGAACACTGAAGCTTTCTTT

size: few
D: .
V: TRBV2
J: TRBJ1-4
CDR3: CASRVDGASNEKLFF
DNA: TGTGCCAGCAGGGTTGACGGGGCCTCTAATGAAAAACTGTTTTTT

size: .
D: .
V: TRBV4-1
J: TRBJ1-5
CDR3: CASSLEYRGRRDQPQHF
DNA: TGCGCCAGCAGCCTCGAATACAGAGGGAGGCGGGATCAGCCCCAGCATTTT

size: .
D: .
V: TRBV30
J: TRBJ2-7
CDR3: CASKGGRLYEQYF
DNA: TGTGCCTCAAAGGGCGGCAGACTTTACGAGCAGTACTTC

size: .
D: .
V: TRBV6-6
J: TRBJ2-5
CDR3: CASSYYRETQYF
DNA: TGTGCCAGCAGTTACTACAGAGAGACCCAGTACTTC

size: .
D: TRBD2
V: TRBV11-3
J: TRBJ2-1
CDR3: CASAHSGRLNEQFF
DNA: TGTGCCAGCGCGCATAGCGGGAGGTTGAATGAGCAGTTCTTC

size: .
D: TRBD2
V: TRBV11-2
J: TRBJ2-3
CDR3: CASSLREGSNRIADTQYF
DNA: TGTGCCAGCAGCTTAAGGGAGGGCTCCAATCGGATCGCAGATACGCAGTATTTT

size: .
D: .
V: TRBV11-1
J: TRBJ1-1
CDR3: CASSFMEGLGTEAFF
DNA: TGTGCCAGCAGCTTTATGGAGGGTCTGGGCACTGAAGCTTTCTTT

size: once
D: .
V: TRBV5-1
J: TRBJ2-2
CDR3: CASSFLEHGELFF
DNA: TGCGCCAGCAGCTTCTTGGAACACGGGGAGCTGTTTTTT

size: once
D: TRBD1
V: TRBV28
J: TRBJ1-1
CDR3: CASRSTGVMNTEAFF
DNA: TGTGCCAGCAGGTCGACAGGGGTCATGAACACTGAAGCTTTCTTT

size: few
D: TRBD1
V: TRBV5-1
J: TRBJ2-1
CDR3: CASSLGFGTDYNEQFF
DNA: TGCGCCAGCAGCTTGGGTTTTGGGACAGACTACAATGAGCAGTTCTTC